Reported below is one T cell receptor (beta chain). These data are taken from a study of blood T cell repertoires in COVID-19. The length of the CDR3 is 14 residues. The germline gives CDR1 ENHRY, CDR2 SYGVKD. V dropped 3 bases and J dropped 5; count of bases not matched to a gene: 4. The data were produced by immunoSEQ multiplex PCR, yet TCRdb's version contains in-frame clones alone and is incomplete. The profile shows 310,000 or so clones, around 87% of them singletons. This clonotype originated in a man aged 45-60 years with active or convalescent COVID-19. This chain links TRBV10-3 with TRBJ1-5, with TRBD1 matching over 7 bases. What was sequenced was peripheral blood. This CDR3 is CAISDYRGDQPQHF. In DNA, the CDR3 is TGTGCCATCAGTGACTACAGGGGAGATCAGCCCCAGCATTTT.